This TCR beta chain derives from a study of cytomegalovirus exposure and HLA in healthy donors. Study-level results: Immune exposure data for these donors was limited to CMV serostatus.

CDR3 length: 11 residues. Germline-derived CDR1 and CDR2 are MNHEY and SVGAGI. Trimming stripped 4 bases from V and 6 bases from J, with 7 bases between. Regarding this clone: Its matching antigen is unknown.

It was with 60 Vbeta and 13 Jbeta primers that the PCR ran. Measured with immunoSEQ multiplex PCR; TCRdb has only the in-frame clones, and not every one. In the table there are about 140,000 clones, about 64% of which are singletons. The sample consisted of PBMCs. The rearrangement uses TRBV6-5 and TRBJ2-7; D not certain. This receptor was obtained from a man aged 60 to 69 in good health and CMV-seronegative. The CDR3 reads CASSSGGEQYF. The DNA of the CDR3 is TGTGCCAGCAGTTCTGGCGGCGAGCAGTACTTC.